Listed here is a single T cell receptor (beta chain). This sample is part of a study of blood T cell repertoires in COVID-19. For the study at large: Sample material is recorded as cDNA or gDNA derived from T cells, B-cell-depleted T cells, or PBMCs.

Participants had their cohort set by participant-reported clinical history. In the original workflow: From reference gene primer amplification, estimates of nucleated cell counts were derived. This table comes from immunoSEQ multiplex PCR, and its TCRdb copy is limited to in-frame clones, with some not included. The V and J calls and the clone size are those of that table, but D and trimming were determined from the DNA. This table holds roughly 250,000 clones, 70% to 90% found once. V dropped 2 bases and J dropped 2 bases, with 12 bases sitting between them. This CDR3 spans 15 amino acids. Looked up from germline, CDR1 is SNHLY and CDR2 is FYNNEI.

Sequencing was performed on PBMCs or T cells enriched from blood (not recorded which). The source is a woman aged 25 to 45 who had recovered from COVID-19. The chain recombines TRBV2 with TRBJ1-1, with D unresolved. This CDR3 reads CASSEQRIPNTEAFF. DNA for the CDR3: TGTGCCAGCAGTGAACAGAGGATCCCCAACACTGAAGCTTTCTTT.